Listed below are T cell receptor beta chains from one sample, sequenced in a study of CD8 T cells in ankylosing spondylitis. TCRdb analysed the 5' RACE reads with MiXCR anew, one entry per CDR3 protein. The table lists about 210,000 distinct CDR3 sequences, about 6.7% of them singletons. Sequencing was carried out using blood, either unsorted or a sorted T cell fraction (not recorded which). These receptors were collected from a male donor with ankylosing spondylitis. The CDR3 runs from the conserved cysteine through the conserved F or W. The D gene is left open where the match is weak. Size is stated for part of the rows, as once, few or many counts, or as a class when the clone is expanded.

TRBD2,15,TRBV28,.,TRBJ2-2,CASSEIAGGTGELFF
TRBD2,15,TRBV7-2,many,TRBJ2-1,CASTAKLAGGYEQFF
.,13,TRBV18,many,TRBJ2-7,CASSPAGTYEQYF
.,14,TRBV3-1,many,TRBJ2-5,CASSQRLGRETQYF
TRBD1,14,TRBV5-1,many,TRBJ2-7,CARGMGQDHYEQYF
.,15,TRBV27,many,TRBJ2-1,CASSAASYAENEQFF
TRBD2,16,TRBV27,.,TRBJ2-7,CASSLSLAGSSYEQYF
.,16,TRBV18,few,TRBJ2-5,CASSPPVSPGYETQYF
.,15,TRBV4-2,few,TRBJ2-5,CASSQDSWGRETQYF
.,14,TRBV6-1,.,TRBJ1-6,CASSGRQENSPLHF
.,14,TRBV20-1,many,TRBJ1-4,CSATSPGLGEKLFF
TRBD2,16,TRBV19,many,TRBJ2-3,CASSILAEAHLDTQYF
.,14,TRBV7-8,many,TRBJ1-5,CASSPDHGNQPQHF
.,15,TRBV28,.,TRBJ2-7,CASSGTGTRSYEQYF
TRBD1,14,TRBV9,many,TRBJ2-5,CASSPRTGGETQYF
.,14,TRBV27,.,TRBJ2-1,CASSPLTPYNEQFF
.,13,TRBV27,few,TRBJ1-1,CASSNRQHTEAFF
.,14,TRBV6-1,many,TRBJ1-1,CASSASSGAGEAFF
.,15,TRBV7-2,many,TRBJ1-3,CASSLYGISGNTIYF
.,8,TRBV27,few,TRBJ2-3,CANATQYF
TRBD2,18,TRBV29-1,many,TRBJ2-3,CSVEDHASGRAWTDTQYF
TRBD1,15,TRBV7-7,.,TRBJ1-2,CASSLPRTGNYGYTF
TRBD2,18,TRBV11-2,many,TRBJ2-2,CASRQGLAGGANTGELFF
.,15,TRBV4-1,.,TRBJ2-2,CATRPGPSFTGELFF
TRBD2,18,TRBV11-1,many,TRBJ2-5,CASSMGLAGGTISETQYF
TRBD1,15,TRBV7-9,many,TRBJ2-1,CASSWGRQGEYEQFF
TRBD2,16,TRBV20-1,.,TRBJ2-3,CSARDQGTSGRDTQYF
.,13,TRBV7-1,.,TRBJ1-2,CASGPGQLCGYTF
.,13,TRBV7-9,many,TRBJ1-6,CASSLALTGVLHF
.,14,TRBV28,few,TRBJ2-2,CASSIAINTGELFF
.,16,TRBV7-4,few,TRBJ1-5,CASSTPSGTPDQPQHF
.,18,TRBV11-1,few,TRBJ2-6,CASSKMGLRTSGANVLTF
.,15,TRBV7-9,many,TRBJ2-1,CASSLSQGMSNEQFF
TRBD1,15,TRBV6-5,few,TRBJ1-6,CASSYRRDRGSPLHF
.,15,TRBV20-1,few,TRBJ2-1,CSAQVPAGRGNEQFF
TRBD1,14,TRBV7-8,many,TRBJ1-2,CASSHRQGARGYTF
.,13,TRBV6-5,few,TRBJ2-2,CASSYKVAGELFF